One sample yielded the 10 T cell receptor beta chains listed below, sequenced in a study of response to subunit inactivated influenza vaccine. TCRdb used MiXCR to reprocess the RT-PCR reads, holding one entry per CDR3 protein. The sample carries roughly 290,000 distinct CDR3 sequences, about a fifth recorded once. The specimen comprised PBMCs from blood, sampled approximately 22 months after vaccination. The receptors originated from a man between 50 and 70 years old who received an inactivated influenza vaccine.

This clonotype was counted ten times or more. This sequence joins TRBV12-3 or TRBV12-4 and TRBJ2-1, with D possibly called TRBD1 or TRBD2 (6 bases each). The CDR3 covers 17 residues. Deletions cut 5 bases from V and 4 bases from J, with 21 bases between. The CDR3: CASSGTFGGAKYNEQFF. CDR3 bases: TGTGCCAGCAGTGGAACCTTCGGGGGCGCGAAATACAATGAGCAGTTCTTC.

The chain couples TRBV14 to TRBJ2-1, with a possible D match to TRBD2 (5 bases). Germline CDR1 is SGHDN and CDR2 is FVKESK. This CDR3 has 13 residues. V lost 2 bases and J 9 bases, leaving 11 bases between the germline ends. DNA of the CDR3: TGTGCCAGCAGCCAACTTCTTCGGGGTGAGCAGTTCTTC. Its protein product is CASSQLLRGEQFF.

The rearrangement uses TRBV20-1 and TRBJ1-1; D is perhaps TRBD1 (6 bases). Trimming took 6 bases from V and 3 from J, leaving 14 bases between them. Germline V lookup: CDR1 DFQATT, CDR2 SNEGSKA (reference sequence). The CDR3 contains 13 residues. The CDR3 DNA sequence: TGCAGTGCCAGTACAGGGCGGGACACTGAAGCTTTCTTT. Amino acid sequence: CSASTGRDTEAFF.

This clonotype has just a few counts. The V gene is TRBV6-1, the J gene TRBJ1-2, with 9 bases aligning to TRBD1. The V and J ends lost 6 bases and 4 bases, in that order; junction bases with no gene match: 6. There are 14 residues in the CDR3. Looked up from germline, CDR1 is MNHNS and CDR2 is SASEGT. This chain's CDR3 is CASRRQGEAYGYTF. In DNA form, the CDR3 reads TGTGCCAGCAGAAGACAGGGGGAGGCCTATGGCTACACCTTC.

The rearrangement uses TRBV2 and TRBJ2-5; a possible D gene is TRBD1 (5 bases). The CDR3 extends over 13 amino acids. Germline-derived CDR1 and CDR2 are SNHLY and FYNNEI. Trimming cost V 7 bases and J 4 bases, with 13 bases left between them. The CDR3 DNA reads TGTGCCAGCAAGGGCCTTCAGGGAGAGACCCAGTACTTC. It translates to CASKGLQGETQYF.

J is TRBJ2-7 and V is TRBV12-3 or TRBV12-4, with TRBD1 matching over 9 bases. This CDR3 is 15 amino acids long. After removal of 4 bases from V and 4 bases from J, the junction contained 8 bases not matched to a gene. The CDR3 DNA reads TGTGCCAGCAGTTCGAACAGGGGGCAGAGATACGAGCAGTACTTC. Encoded protein: CASSSNRGQRYEQYF.

As for this clonotype: A read error may produce the germline difference seen at one junction end. This chain uses TRBV7-9 with TRBJ1-3; D unresolved. The CDR3 consists of 15 residues. Germline CDR1 and CDR2: SEHNR and FQNEAQ (reference sequence). For the CDR3, the DNA is TGTGCCAGCAGCCGCGGGGTGTATTCTGGAAACAGCATATATTTT. Translating it yields CASSRGVYSGNSIYF.

The chain uses TRBV29-1 and TRBJ1-1; D might be TRBD1 (5 bases). The germline gives CDR1 SQVTM, CDR2 ANQGSEA. V was shortened by 4 bases and J by 0 bases, with 9 bases between the two germline ends. This CDR3 is 13 amino acids long. Here the CDR3 reads CSVGGVLNTEAFF. CDR3 DNA: TGCAGCGTTGGGGGGGTCCTGAACACTGAAGCTTTCTTT.

The chain combines TRBV6-1 with TRBJ1-5; 7 nucleotides match TRBD1. CDR3 length equals 13 residues. V was clipped by 8 bases and J by 9 bases; unmatched bases: 10. The germline V gene has CDR1 MNHNS and CDR2 SASEGT. The CDR3 bases are TGTGCCAGCCGAGACAGGGAGGAGAGGCCCCAGCATTTT. Amino acid sequence: CASRDREERPQHF.

This clonotype was observed a handful of times. This chain joins TRBV3-1 and TRBJ2-5; either TRBD1 or TRBD2 may supply D (5 bases each). V lost 4 bases and J lost 7, with 16 bases in between. Per the germline V gene, CDR1 is LGHDT and CDR2 is YNNKEL (reference sequence). There are 14 residues in the CDR3. The CDR3 sequence: CASSPWGGSVTQYF. The CDR3 DNA sequence: TGTGCCAGCAGCCCCTGGGGCGGGTCGGTGACCCAGTACTTC.